This T cell receptor (beta chain) was observed in a study of cytomegalovirus exposure and HLA in healthy donors. With 4 bases clipped from V and 2 bases from J, the junction kept 7 bases outside the gene matches. The CDR3 length is 15 residues. Germline lookup yields CDR1 MNHEY and CDR2 SMNVEV (reference sequence). PCR used 60 Vbeta primers and 13 Jbeta primers. The data were produced by immunoSEQ multiplex PCR, yet TCRdb's version contains in-frame clones alone and is incomplete. The sample holds about 200,000 clones; around 80% are singletons and the top ten take about 1.9%. On this clone: What it binds is not known.

Study observations and caveats: A list of 164 TCR beta chains associated with cytomegalovirus was given. Earlier analysis found most TCR beta V segments productive about 87% or about 30% of the time. Later examination showed HLA-associated TCR beta chains had greater clonal expansion than equally common others. The authors judged a highly shared variant cluster likely a sequencing artifact.

The chain is built from TRBV27 and TRBJ2-7, with 8 bases aligning to TRBD2. This clonotype originated in a man aged 25 to 40 in good health and CMV-seronegative. Sequenced input: PBMCs. CDR3 sequence reads: CASSSQREIPYEQYF. For the CDR3, the DNA is TGTGCCAGCAGTTCTCAGCGGGAGATTCCCTACGAGCAGTACTTC.